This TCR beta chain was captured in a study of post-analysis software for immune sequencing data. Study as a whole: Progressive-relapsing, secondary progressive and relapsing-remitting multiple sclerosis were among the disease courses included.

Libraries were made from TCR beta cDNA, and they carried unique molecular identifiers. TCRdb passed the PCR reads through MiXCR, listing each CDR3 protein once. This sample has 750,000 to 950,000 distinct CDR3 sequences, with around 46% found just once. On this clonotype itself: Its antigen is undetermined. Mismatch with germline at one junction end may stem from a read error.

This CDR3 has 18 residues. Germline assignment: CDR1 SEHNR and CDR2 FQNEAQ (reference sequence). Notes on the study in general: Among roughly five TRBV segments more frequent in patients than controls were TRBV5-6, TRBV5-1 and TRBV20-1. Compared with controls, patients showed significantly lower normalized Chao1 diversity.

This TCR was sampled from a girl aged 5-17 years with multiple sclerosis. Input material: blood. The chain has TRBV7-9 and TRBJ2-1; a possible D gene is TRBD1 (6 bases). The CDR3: CASSLGWPGHNNYNEQFF. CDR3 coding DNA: TGTGCCAGTAGCTTAGGATGGCCGGGACACAATAACTACAATGAGCAGTTCTTC.